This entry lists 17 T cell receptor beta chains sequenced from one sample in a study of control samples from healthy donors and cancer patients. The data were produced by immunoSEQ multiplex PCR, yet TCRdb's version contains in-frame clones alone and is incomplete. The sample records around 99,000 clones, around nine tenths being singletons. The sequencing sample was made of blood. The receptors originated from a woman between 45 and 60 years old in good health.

The CDR3 DNA reads as TGTGCCAGCAGTTCGCACGGCGGGGGGGCCCTCGAGCAGTACTTC. Its translation: CASSSHGGGALEQYF. The chain combines TRBV6-6 with TRBJ2-7, with 9 bases matching TRBD2. Germline-derived CDR1 and CDR2 are MNHNY and SVGAGI (reference sequence). V lost 4 bases, J lost 6 bases, and 10 bases stayed unmatched. The CDR3 length is 15 residues.

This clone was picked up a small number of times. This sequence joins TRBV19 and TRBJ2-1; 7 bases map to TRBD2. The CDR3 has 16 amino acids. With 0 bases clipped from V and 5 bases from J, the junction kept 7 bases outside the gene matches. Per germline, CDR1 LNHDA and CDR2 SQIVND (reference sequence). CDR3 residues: CASSIDELATHNEQFF. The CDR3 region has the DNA TGTGCCAGTAGTATAGATGAACTAGCGACCCACAATGAGCAGTTCTTC.

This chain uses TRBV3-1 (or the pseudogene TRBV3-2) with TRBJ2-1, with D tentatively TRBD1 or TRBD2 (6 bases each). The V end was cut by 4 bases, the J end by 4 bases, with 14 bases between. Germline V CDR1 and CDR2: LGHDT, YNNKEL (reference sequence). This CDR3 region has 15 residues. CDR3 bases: TGTGCCAGCAGCCGTGGGGGGCTATTATACAATGAGCAGTTCTTC. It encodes CASSRGGLLYNEQFF.

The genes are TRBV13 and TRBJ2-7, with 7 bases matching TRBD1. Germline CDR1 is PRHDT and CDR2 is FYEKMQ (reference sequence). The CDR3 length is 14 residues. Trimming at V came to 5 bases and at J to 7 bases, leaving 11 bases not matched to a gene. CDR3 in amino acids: CASSTEDRVGEQYF. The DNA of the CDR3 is TGTGCCAGCAGCACGGAAGACAGGGTGGGTGAGCAGTACTTC.

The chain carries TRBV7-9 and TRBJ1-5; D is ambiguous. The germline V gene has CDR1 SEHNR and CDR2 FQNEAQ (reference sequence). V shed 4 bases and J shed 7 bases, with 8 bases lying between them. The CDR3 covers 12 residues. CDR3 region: CASSSPSQPQHF. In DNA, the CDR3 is TGTGCCAGCAGCTCCCCCTCCCAGCCCCAGCATTTT.

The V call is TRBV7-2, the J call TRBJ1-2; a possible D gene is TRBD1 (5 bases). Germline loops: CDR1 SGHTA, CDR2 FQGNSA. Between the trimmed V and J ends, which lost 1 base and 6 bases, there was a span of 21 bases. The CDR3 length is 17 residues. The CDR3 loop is CASSLGPGEGRSHGYTF. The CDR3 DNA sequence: TGTGCCAGCAGCTTAGGTCCGGGGGAGGGGCGATCCCATGGCTACACCTTC. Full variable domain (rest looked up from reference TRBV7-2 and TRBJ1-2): GAGVSQSPSNKVTEKGKDVELRCDPISGHTALYWYRQSLGQGLEFLIYFQGNSAPDKSGLPSDRFSAERTGGSVSTLTIQRTQQEDSAVYLCASSLGPGEGRSHGYTFGSGTRLTVV.

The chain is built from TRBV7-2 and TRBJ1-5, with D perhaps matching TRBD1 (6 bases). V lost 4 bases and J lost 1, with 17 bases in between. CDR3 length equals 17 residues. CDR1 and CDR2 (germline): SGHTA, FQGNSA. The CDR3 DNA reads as TGTGCCAGCAGCTCCCCAGTGCGTGGGACAAGCAATCAGCCCCAGCATTTT. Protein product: CASSSPVRGTSNQPQHF.

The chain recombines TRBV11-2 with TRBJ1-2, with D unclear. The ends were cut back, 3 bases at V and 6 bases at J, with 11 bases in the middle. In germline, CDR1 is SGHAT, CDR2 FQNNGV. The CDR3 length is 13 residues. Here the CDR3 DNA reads TGTGCCAGCAGCTTGGAGACGGGGAATGGCTACACCTTC. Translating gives CASSLETGNGYTF.

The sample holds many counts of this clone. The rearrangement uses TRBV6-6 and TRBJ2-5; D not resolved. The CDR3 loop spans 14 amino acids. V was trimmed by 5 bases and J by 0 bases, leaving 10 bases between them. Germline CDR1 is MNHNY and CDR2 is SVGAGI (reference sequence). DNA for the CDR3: TGTGCCAGCAGTACCCCTGGTGACCAAGAGACCCAGTACTTC. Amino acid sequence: CASSTPGDQETQYF.

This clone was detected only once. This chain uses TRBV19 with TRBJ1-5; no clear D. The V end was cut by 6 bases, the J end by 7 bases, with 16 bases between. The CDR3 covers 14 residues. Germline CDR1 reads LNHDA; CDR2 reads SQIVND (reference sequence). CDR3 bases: TGTGCCAGTAGCCTCCTACCAATTCGACAGCCCCAGCATTTT. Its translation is CASSLLPIRQPQHF.

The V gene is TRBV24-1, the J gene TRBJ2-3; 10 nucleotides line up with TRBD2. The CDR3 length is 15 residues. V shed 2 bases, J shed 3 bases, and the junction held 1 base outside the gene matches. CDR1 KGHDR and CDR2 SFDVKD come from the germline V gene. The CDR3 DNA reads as TGTGCCACCAGTGATTCTAGCGGGGGTACAGATACGCAGTATTTT. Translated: CATSDSSGGTDTQYF.

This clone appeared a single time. CDR3: CASSPGEGNSYEQYF. The CDR3 DNA reads TGTGCCAGCAGCCCGGGGGAGGGTAACTCCTACGAGCAGTACTTC. This chain joins TRBV7-3 and TRBJ2-7, with 7 bases that match TRBD2. In germline, CDR1 is SGHTA, CDR2 FQGTGA. CDR3 length equals 15 residues. J gave up 0 bases and V 5 bases, and 7 bases lay outside the gene matches. The full variable domain, its missing parts supplied by reference TRBV7-3 and TRBJ2-7, is GAGVSQTPSNKVTEKGKYVELRCDPISGHTALYWYRQSLGQGPEFLIYFQGTGAADDSGLPNDRFFAVRPEGSVSTLKIQRTERGDSAVYLCASSPGEGNSYEQYFGPGTRLTVT.

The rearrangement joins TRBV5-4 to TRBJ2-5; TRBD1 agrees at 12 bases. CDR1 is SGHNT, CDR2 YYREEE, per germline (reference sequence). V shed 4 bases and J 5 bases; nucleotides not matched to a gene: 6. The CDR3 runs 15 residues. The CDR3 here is CASSAGTGGPETQYF. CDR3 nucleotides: TGTGCCAGCAGCGCCGGGACAGGGGGCCCGGAGACCCAGTACTTC.

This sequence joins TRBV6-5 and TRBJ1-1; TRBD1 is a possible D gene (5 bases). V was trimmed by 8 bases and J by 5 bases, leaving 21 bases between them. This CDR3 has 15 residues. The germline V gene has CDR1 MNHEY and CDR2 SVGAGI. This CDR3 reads CASVPGRGWVTEAFF. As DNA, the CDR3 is TGTGCCAGCGTCCCGGGACGAGGTTGGGTTACTGAAGCTTTCTTT.

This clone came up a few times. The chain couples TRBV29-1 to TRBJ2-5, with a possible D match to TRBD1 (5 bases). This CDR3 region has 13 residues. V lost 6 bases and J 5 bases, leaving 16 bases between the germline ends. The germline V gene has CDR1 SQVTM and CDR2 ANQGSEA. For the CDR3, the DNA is TGCAGCGTATCGCAGGGCAAGGGGGAGACCCAGTACTTC. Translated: CSVSQGKGETQYF.

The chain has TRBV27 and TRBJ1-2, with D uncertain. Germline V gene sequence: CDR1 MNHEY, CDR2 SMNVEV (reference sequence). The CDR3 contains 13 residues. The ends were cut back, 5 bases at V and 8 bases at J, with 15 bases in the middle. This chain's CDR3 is CASSTLFHEGYTF. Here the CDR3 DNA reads TGTGCCAGCAGTACCTTGTTCCATGAGGGCTACACCTTC.

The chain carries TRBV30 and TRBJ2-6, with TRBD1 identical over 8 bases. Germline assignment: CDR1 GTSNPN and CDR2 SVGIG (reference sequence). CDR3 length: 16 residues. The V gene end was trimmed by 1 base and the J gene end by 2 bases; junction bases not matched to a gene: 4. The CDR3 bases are TGTGCCTGGAGTGACTGGGGACAGGCTGGGGCCAACGTCCTGACTTTC. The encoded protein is CAWSDWGQAGANVLTF.